These 6 T cell receptor beta chains were all obtained from the same sample, sequenced in a study of blood T cell repertoires in COVID-19. Repertoires were generated with immunoSEQ multiplex PCR, while TCRdb's copy carries only in-frame clones and drops some. In the table there are about 210,000 clones, about 82% of which are singletons. The sample taken for sequencing was peripheral blood. These receptors all stem from a woman aged 65 to 85 with COVID-19, enrolled during active disease.

The chain employs TRBV7-8 and TRBJ1-2, with 7 bases fitting TRBD1. J gave up 4 bases and V 1 base, and 9 bases lay outside the gene matches. The CDR3 is 16 residues long. Germline V gene sequence: CDR1 SGHVS, CDR2 FQNEAQ. CDR3 nucleotides: TGTGCCAGCAGCTTAGGAGTAGGCGGGACAGTCTATGGCTACACCTTC. It translates to CASSLGVGGTVYGYTF.

The CDR3 bases are TGTGCCAGCAGTGGTCTACAGAGAGACGGGGAGCTGTTTTTT. Its protein product is CASSGLQRDGELFF. The rearrangement uses TRBV25-1 and TRBJ2-2; D is ambiguous. The germline V gene has CDR1 MGHDK and CDR2 SYGVNS. V gave up 4 bases and J gave up 7 bases, with 13 bases separating them. The CDR3 consists of 14 residues.

The chain recombines TRBV27 with TRBJ2-2; 11 bases are shared with TRBD1. The CDR3 runs to 16 residues. V was clipped by 0 bases and J by 7 bases; unmatched bases: 4. Germline lookup yields CDR1 MNHEY and CDR2 SMNVEV (reference sequence). The CDR3 DNA reads as TGTGCCAGCAGTTTATCCGGGACAGGGGGAGTCGGGGAGCTGTTTTTT. It yields the protein CASSLSGTGGVGELFF.

For the CDR3, the DNA is TGTGCCAGTAGTCCTACTCTGGGGGCGCAGCCCCAGCATTTT. Its protein product is CASSPTLGAQPQHF. This chain links TRBV19 with TRBJ1-5, with D possibly matching TRBD1 (6 bases). V was trimmed by 5 bases and J by 7 bases, leaving 15 bases between them. The CDR3 loop spans 14 amino acids. CDR1 and CDR2 from the germline V gene are LNHDA and SQIVND (reference sequence).

The gene calls are TRBV24-1 and TRBJ1-2, with a possible D match to TRBD1 (6 bases). The germline CDR1 and CDR2 sequences are KGHDR and SFDVKD. Trimming pared 4 bases from V and 4 bases from J, leaving 15 bases between. CDR3 length: 15 amino acids. The CDR3 protein is CATSDPGQSAYGYTF. The CDR3 nucleotides are TGTGCCACCAGTGACCCCGGACAGAGCGCCTATGGCTACACCTTC.

The rearrangement uses TRBV7-3 and TRBJ2-5; TRBD1 aligns across 10 bases. Germline V lookup: CDR1 SGHTA, CDR2 FQGTGA. The V and J ends lost 2 bases and 5 bases, in that order; junction bases with no gene match: 8. The CDR3 has 16 residues. This chain's CDR3 is CASSLGTGTGVETQYF. The DNA of the CDR3 is TGTGCCAGCAGCTTAGGAACCGGGACAGGGGTGGAGACCCAGTACTTC.